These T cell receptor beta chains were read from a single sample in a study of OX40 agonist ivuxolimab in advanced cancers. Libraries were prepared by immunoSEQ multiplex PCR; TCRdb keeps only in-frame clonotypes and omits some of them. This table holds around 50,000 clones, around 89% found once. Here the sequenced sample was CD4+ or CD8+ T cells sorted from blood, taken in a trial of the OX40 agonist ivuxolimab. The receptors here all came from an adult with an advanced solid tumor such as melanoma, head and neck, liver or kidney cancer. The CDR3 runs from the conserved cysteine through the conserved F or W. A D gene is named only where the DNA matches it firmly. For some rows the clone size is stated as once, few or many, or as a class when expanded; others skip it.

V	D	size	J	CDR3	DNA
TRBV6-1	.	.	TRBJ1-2	CASSEETAANYGYTF	TGTGCCAGCAGTGAGGAGACGGCAGCTAACTATGGCTACACCTTC
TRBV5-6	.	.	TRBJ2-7	CASSLIRIREQYF	TGTGCCAGCAGCTTGATTCGGATACGCGAGCAGTACTTC
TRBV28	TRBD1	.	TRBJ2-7	CASSRDSYYEQYF	TGTGCCAGCAGTAGGGACAGTTATTACGAGCAGTACTTC
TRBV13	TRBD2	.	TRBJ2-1	CASSPRTSGNEQFF	TGTGCCAGCAGCCCCCGGACTAGCGGCAATGAGCAGTTCTTC
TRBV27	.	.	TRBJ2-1	CASSWSSSYNEQFF	TGTGCCAGCAGTTGGTCGAGCTCCTACAATGAGCAGTTCTTC
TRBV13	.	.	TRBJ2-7	CASSLAAYYEQYF	TGTGCCAGCAGCTTAGCGGCCTATTACGAGCAGTACTTC
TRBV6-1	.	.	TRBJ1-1	CASSESANPMNTEAFF	TGTGCCAGCAGTGAATCTGCGAATCCGATGAACACTGAAGCTTTCTTT
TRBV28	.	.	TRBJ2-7	CASSPRLGNYEQYF	TGTGCCAGCAGCCCACGTCTCGGTAACTACGAGCAGTACTTC
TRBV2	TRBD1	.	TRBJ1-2	CASKTGALGYTF	TGTGCCAGTAAGACAGGGGCATTAGGCTACACCTTC
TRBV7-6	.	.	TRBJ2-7	CASSLDESSSYEQYF	TGTGCCAGCAGCTTAGACGAGTCGTCCTCCTACGAGCAGTACTTC
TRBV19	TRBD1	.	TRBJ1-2	CASSIVGQGYYGYTF	TGTGCCAGTAGTATCGTTGGACAGGGGTACTATGGCTACACCTTC
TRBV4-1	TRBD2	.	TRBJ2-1	CASSQTHSGTSFEQFF	TGCGCCAGCAGCCAAACCCATTCGGGGACTAGCTTTGAGCAGTTCTTC
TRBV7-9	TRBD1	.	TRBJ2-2	CASSLGAGTGVPGELFF	TGTGCCAGCAGCTTAGGGGCTGGGACAGGGGTTCCCGGGGAGCTGTTTTTT
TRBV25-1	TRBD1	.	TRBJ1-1	CASSEITGGREAFF	TGTGCCAGCAGTGAAATCACAGGGGGCCGAGAAGCTTTCTTT
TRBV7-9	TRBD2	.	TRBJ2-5	CASSGREGQETQYF	TGTGCCAGCAGCGGGCGGGAGGGGCAAGAGACCCAGTACTTC
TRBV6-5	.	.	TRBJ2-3	CASSSSVFTDTQYF	TGTGCCAGCAGTTCGTCGGTTTTCACAGATACGCAGTATTTT
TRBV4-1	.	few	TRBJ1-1	CASSQDILTEAFF	TGCGCCAGCAGCCAAGATATCCTCACTGAAGCTTTCTTT
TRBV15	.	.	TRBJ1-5	CATSRTRGNQPQHF	TGTGCCACCAGCAGAACTCGGGGCAATCAGCCCCAGCATTTT
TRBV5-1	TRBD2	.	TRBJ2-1	CASSLAGLAGEENEQFF	TGCGCCAGCAGCTTGGCGGGGCTAGCGGGAGAGGAAAATGAGCAGTTCTTC
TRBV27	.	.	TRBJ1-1	CASSLLGRLEAFF	TGTGCCAGCAGTTTATTGGGCCGGCTTGAAGCTTTCTTT
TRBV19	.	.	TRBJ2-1	CASSIWDSYNEQFF	TGTGCCAGTAGTATATGGGACTCTTACAATGAGCAGTTCTTC
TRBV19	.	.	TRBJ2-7	CASSMGSSREQYF	TGTGCCAGTAGTATGGGCAGCTCTCGGGAGCAGTACTTC
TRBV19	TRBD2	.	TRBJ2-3	CASSISPTSGDTQYF	TGTGCCAGTAGTATAAGCCCGACTAGCGGGGATACGCAGTATTTT
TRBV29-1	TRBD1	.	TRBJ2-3	CSVTGSADTQYF	TGCAGCGTGACAGGGTCGGCAGATACGCAGTATTTT
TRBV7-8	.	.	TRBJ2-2	CASSLGGAGWKTGELFF	TGTGCCAGCAGCTTAGGTGGGGCAGGGTGGAAAACCGGGGAGCTGTTTTTT
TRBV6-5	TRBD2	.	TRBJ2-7	CASSYALAGGSEQYF	TGTGCCAGCAGTTACGCACTAGCGGGAGGGTCCGAGCAGTACTTC
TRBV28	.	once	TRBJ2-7	CASSVTVSPYEQYF	TGTGCCAGCAGTGTGACCGTGAGTCCCTACGAGCAGTACTTC
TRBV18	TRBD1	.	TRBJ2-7	CASSPGTGAGEQYF	TGTGCCAGCTCACCAGGGACAGGGGCGGGGGAGCAGTACTTC
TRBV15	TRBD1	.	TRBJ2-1	CATSEIPSDRGDNEQFF	TGTGCCACCAGCGAGATCCCTAGTGACAGGGGAGACAATGAGCAGTTCTTC
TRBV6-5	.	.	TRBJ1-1	CASSATGANGAFF	TGTGCCAGCAGTGCCACCGGGGCGAACGGCGCTTTCTTT
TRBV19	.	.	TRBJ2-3	CASSIDRGNTDTQYF	TGTGCCAGTAGTATAGATCGGGGAAACACAGATACGCAGTATTTT
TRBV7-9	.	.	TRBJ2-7	CASTSLFGGAGYEQYF	TGTGCCAGCACCTCCCTTTTTGGGGGCGCAGGGTACGAGCAGTACTTC
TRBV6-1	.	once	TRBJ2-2	CASSRFIGGELFF	TGTGCCAGCAGTAGGTTTATTGGCGGGGAGCTGTTTTTT
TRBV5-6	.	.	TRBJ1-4	CASSLVAVGTNEKLFF	TGTGCCAGCAGCTTGGTGGCAGTTGGAACTAATGAAAAACTGTTTTTT
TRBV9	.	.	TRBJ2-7	CASSPSTGDSSYEQYF	TGTGCCAGCAGCCCTAGTACAGGCGACAGTAGTTACGAGCAGTACTTC
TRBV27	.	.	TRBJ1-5	CASKNVRGNQPQHF	TGTGCCAGCAAAAACGTCAGGGGAAATCAGCCCCAGCATTTT
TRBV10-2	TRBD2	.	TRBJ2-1	CASSEGTRPNEQFF	TGCGCCAGCAGTGAAGGGACTAGACCCAATGAGCAGTTCTTC
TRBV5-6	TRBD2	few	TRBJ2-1	CASSWVSGSSYNEQFF	TGTGCCAGCAGCTGGGTTAGCGGGAGCTCCTACAATGAGCAGTTCTTC
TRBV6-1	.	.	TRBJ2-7	CASKPGPLVYEQYF	TGTGCCAGCAAGCCGGGACCCCTAGTCTACGAGCAGTACTTC
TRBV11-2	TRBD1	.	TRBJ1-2	CASSLTGQGANGYTF	TGTGCCAGCAGCTTAACCGGCCAGGGGGCGAATGGCTACACCTTC
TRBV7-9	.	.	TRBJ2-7	CASGGRAYEQYF	TGTGCCAGCGGAGGGCGGGCCTACGAGCAGTACTTC
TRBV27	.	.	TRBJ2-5	CASSLGHGAQYF	TGTGCCAGCAGTTTAGGCCACGGGGCCCAGTACTTC
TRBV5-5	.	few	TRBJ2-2	CASSLASGELFF	TGTGCCAGCAGCTTGGCCAGCGGGGAGCTGTTTTTT
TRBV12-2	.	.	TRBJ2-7	CASRPPSEQYF	TGTGCAAGTCGCCCTCCCAGCGAGCAGTACTTC
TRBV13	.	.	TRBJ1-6	CASRKGTGNSPLHF	TGTGCCAGCAGGAAGGGAACGGGGAATTCACCCCTCCACTTT
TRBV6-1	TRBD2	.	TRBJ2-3	CASRTSGGPDTQYF	TGTGCCAGCAGAACTAGCGGGGGCCCAGATACGCAGTATTTT
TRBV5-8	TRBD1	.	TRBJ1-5	CASSLGQGSTQPQHF	TGTGCCAGCAGCCTCGGACAGGGTTCGACTCAGCCCCAGCATTTT
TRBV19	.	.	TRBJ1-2	CASSIGSRAWGYGYTF	TGTGCCAGTAGTATAGGCTCGAGGGCCTGGGGCTATGGCTACACCTTC
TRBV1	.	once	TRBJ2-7	CTSSRGGGPYEQYF	TGCACCAGCAGCCGGGGAGGGGGCCCCTACGAGCAGTACTTC